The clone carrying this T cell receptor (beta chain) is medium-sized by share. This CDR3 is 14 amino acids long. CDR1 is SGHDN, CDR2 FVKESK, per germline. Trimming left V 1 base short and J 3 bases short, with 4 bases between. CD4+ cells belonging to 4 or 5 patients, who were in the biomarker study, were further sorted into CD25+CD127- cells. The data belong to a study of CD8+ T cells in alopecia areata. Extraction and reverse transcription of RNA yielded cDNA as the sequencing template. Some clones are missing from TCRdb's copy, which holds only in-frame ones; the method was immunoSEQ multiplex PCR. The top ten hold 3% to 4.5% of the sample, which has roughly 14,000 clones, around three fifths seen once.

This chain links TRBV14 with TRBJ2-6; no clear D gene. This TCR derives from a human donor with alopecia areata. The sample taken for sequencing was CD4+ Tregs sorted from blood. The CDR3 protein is CASSQVVGANVLTF. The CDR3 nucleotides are TGTGCCAGCAGCCAAGTTGTTGGGGCCAACGTCCTGACTTTC.